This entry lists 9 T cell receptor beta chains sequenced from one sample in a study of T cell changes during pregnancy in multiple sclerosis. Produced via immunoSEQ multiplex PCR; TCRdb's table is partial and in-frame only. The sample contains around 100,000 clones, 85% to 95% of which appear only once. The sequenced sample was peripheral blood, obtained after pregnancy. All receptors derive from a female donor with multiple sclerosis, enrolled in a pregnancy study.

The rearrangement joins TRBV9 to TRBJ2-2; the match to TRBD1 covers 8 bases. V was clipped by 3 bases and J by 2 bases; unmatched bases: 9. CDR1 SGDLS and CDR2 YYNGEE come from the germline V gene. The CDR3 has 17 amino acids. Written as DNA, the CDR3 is TGTGCCAGCAGCGCCCCACGAGACAGGGGCAACACCGGGGAGCTGTTTTTT. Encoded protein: CASSAPRDRGNTGELFF.

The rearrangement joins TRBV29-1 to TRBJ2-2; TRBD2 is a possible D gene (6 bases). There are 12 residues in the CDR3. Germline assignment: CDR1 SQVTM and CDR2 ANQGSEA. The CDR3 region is CSGGLNTGELFF. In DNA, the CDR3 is TGCAGTGGGGGACTTAACACCGGGGAGCTGTTTTTT.

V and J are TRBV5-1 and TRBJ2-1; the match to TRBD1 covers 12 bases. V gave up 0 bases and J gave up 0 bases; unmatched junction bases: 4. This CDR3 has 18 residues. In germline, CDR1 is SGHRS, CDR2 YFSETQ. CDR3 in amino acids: CASSLGDRGPISYNEQFF. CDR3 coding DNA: TGCGCCAGCAGCTTGGGGGACAGGGGGCCGATCTCCTACAATGAGCAGTTCTTC.

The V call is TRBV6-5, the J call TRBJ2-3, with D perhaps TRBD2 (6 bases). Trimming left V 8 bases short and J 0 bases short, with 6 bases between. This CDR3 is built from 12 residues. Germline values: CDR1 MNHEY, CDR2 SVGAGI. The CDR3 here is CASGTSTDTQYF. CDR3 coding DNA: TGTGCCAGCGGGACTAGCACAGATACGCAGTATTTT.

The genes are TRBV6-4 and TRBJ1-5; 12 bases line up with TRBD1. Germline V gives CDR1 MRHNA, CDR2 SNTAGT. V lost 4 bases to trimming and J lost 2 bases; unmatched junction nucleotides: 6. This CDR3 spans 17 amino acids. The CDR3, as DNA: TGTGCCAGCAGTGGGGGACAGGGGGCAGTTGGCAATCAGCCCCAGCATTTT. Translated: CASSGGQGAVGNQPQHF.

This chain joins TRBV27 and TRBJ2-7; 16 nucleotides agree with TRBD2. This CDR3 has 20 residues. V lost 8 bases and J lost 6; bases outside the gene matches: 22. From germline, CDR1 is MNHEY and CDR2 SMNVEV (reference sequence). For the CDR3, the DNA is TGTGCCAGCTTTCATCGAGGGACTAGCGGGAGGGCCTCTATTTTGGCCGAGCAGTACTTC. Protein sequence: CASFHRGTSGRASILAEQYF.

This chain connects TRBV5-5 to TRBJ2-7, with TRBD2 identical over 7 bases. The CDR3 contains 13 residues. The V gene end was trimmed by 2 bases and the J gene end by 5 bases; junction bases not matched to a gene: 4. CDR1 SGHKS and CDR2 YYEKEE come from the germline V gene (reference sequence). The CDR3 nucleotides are TGTGCCAGCAGCTTCGCGGGGGTCAACGAGCAGTACTTC. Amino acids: CASSFAGVNEQYF.

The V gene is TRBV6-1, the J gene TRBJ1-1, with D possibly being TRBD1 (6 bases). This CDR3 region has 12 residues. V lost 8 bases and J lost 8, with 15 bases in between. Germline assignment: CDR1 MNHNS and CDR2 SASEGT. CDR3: CASGGGVIEAFF. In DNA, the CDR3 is TGTGCCAGCGGAGGGGGGGTGATCGAAGCTTTCTTT.

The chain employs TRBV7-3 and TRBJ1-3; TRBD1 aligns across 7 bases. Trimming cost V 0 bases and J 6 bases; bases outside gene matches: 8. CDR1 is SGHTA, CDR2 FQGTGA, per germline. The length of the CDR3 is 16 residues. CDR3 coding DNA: TGTGCCAGCAGCTTAACCGCCACAGGGGAAGCAAACACCATATATTTT. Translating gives CASSLTATGEANTIYF. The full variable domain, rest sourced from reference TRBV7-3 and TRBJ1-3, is GAGVSQTPSNKVTEKGKYVELRCDPISGHTALYWYRQSLGQGPEFLIYFQGTGAADDSGLPNDRFFAVRPEGSVSTLKIQRTERGDSAVYLCASSLTATGEANTIYFGEGSWLTVV.